These T cell receptor beta chains were read from a single sample in a study of radiation and T cells in renal cell carcinoma. The method was immunoSEQ multiplex PCR; TCRdb's version includes in-frame clones alone and lacks a portion of them. This sample has tens of thousands of clones; 82% occur once, and the top ten carry approximately 6.4%. The specimen was blood, collected from a patient whose treatment included radiotherapy and nephrectomy. These receptors originate from a man between 60 and 75 years old with renal cell carcinoma. Each CDR3 is given with its conserved first and last residue. The D gene is left open where the match is weak. Expanded clones get a size class; other rows say once, few or many, or leave the size out.

>TRBD2|TRBV27|TRBJ2-3|NA
TGTGCCAGCACGGCCCTAGCGGGCACAGATACGCAGTATTTT
CASTALAGTDTQYF
>NA|TRBV6-5|TRBJ2-5|NA
TGTGCCAGCAGTTGGGGCAGAACCGAGAGCGCGTCCCAGTACTTC
CASSWGRTESASQYF
>TRBD2|TRBV7-2|TRBJ2-2|NA
TGTGCCAGCAGCTACCTGGGAGTAGCGGGAGGCGGGGAGCTGTTTTTT
CASSYLGVAGGGELFF
>TRBD1|TRBV5-1|TRBJ1-4|NA
TGCGCCAGCAGCTTACAGGGGGCAGGATCTAATGAAAAACTGTTTTTT
CASSLQGAGSNEKLFF
>NA|TRBV9|TRBJ1-5|NA
TGTGCCAGCAGCGTCCGGGACCCGGGAAGCAATCAGCCCCAGCATTTT
CASSVRDPGSNQPQHF
>NA|TRBV11-3|TRBJ2-2|NA
TGTGCCAGCAGCTTAACTCGGGGGTTCACCGGGGAGCTGTTTTTT
CASSLTRGFTGELFF
>NA|TRBV28|TRBJ1-2|NA
TGTGCCAGCAGTCTATCGGGACCGGAAGGAGTCTATGGCTACACCTTC
CASSLSGPEGVYGYTF
>NA|TRBV11-2|TRBJ1-1|NA
TGTGCCAGCAGACTGACAACGATGAACACTGAAGCTTTCTTT
CASRLTTMNTEAFF
>NA|TRBV28|TRBJ2-1|NA
TGTGCCAGCAGCACCCAATCAGCGGCAGGATACAATGAGCAGTTCTTC
CASSTQSAAGYNEQFF
>TRBD1|TRBV9|TRBJ1-2|NA
TGTGCCAGCAGCGGGACAGGGGTGGATGGCTACACCTTC
CASSGTGVDGYTF
>TRBD2|TRBV9|TRBJ2-3|NA
TGTGCCAGCAGCGGACGAGCGGGAGGGACAGATACGCAGTATTTT
CASSGRAGGTDTQYF
>TRBD1|TRBV7-9|TRBJ2-7|NA
TGTGCCAGCGGAGGGACAGGCTACGAGCAGTACTTC
CASGGTGYEQYF
>TRBD1|TRBV7-7|TRBJ2-2|NA
TGTGCCAGCAGCCAGGACAGGGGGGACACCGGGGAGCTGTTTTTT
CASSQDRGDTGELFF
>NA|TRBV7-7|TRBJ2-3|NA
TGTGCCAGCAGCTTAGAACCCTCGTCCACAGATACGCAGTATTTT
CASSLEPSSTDTQYF
>TRBD2|TRBV5-4|TRBJ2-7|NA
TGTGCCAGCAGCCCCTTACCCGCTAGCGGGAGTTGGGAAGAGCAGTACTTC
CASSPLPASGSWEEQYF
>NA|TRBV28|TRBJ1-5|once
TGTGCCAGCAGTTTAATACAGGGCAATCAGCCCCAGCATTTT
CASSLIQGNQPQHF
>NA|TRBV21-1|TRBJ2-1|NA
TGTGCCAGCAGCAGGTTAGACCTTGAGCAGTTCTTC
CASSRLDLEQFF
>NA|TRBV11-3|TRBJ2-1|NA
TGTGCCAGCAGCCAAGGGAGCGGCTACAATGAGCAGTTCTTC
CASSQGSGYNEQFF
>NA|TRBV2|TRBJ2-7|NA
TGTGCCAGCAGGGGTGAATACGAGCAGTACTTC
CASRGEYEQYF
>NA|TRBV5-1|TRBJ1-4|NA
TGCGCCAGCACGGACAGCCTAAATGAAAAACTGTTTTTT
CASTDSLNEKLFF
>TRBD1|TRBV14|TRBJ2-7|NA
TGTGCCAGCAGCCCCCACAGGGGGACCTACGAGCAGTACTTC
CASSPHRGTYEQYF
>TRBD1|TRBV30|TRBJ1-1|few
TGTGCCTGGAGTGCGGACAGGGTGCGGCCTGAAGCTTTCTTT
CAWSADRVRPEAFF
>TRBD1|TRBV28|TRBJ1-2|few
TGTGCCAGCGGCGGACAGGGTAACTATGGCTACACCTTC
CASGGQGNYGYTF
>TRBD1|TRBV7-2|TRBJ2-3|NA
TGTGCCAGCTCAAGGGGGCTTAGCACAGATACGCAGTATTTT
CASSRGLSTDTQYF
>TRBD1|TRBV19|TRBJ1-3|NA
TGTGCCAGTACCCTCAGGGGGCGCATTACCTCTGGAAACACCATATATTTT
CASTLRGRITSGNTIYF
>TRBD2|TRBV7-7|TRBJ2-5|NA
TGTGCCAGCAGCTTATTGACTGGGCGGGGGGAGACCCAGTACTTC
CASSLLTGRGETQYF
>TRBD1|TRBV28|TRBJ2-3|NA
TGTGCCAGCAGTATAAACAGGGGATCAGATACGCAGTATTTT
CASSINRGSDTQYF
>TRBD1|TRBV2|TRBJ2-7|NA
TGTGCCAGCAGGGCCGGGACAGGGGTCAACGAGCAGTACTTC
CASRAGTGVNEQYF
>NA|TRBV28|TRBJ2-5|NA
TGTGCCAGCAATGTGGATTTGGCAGAGACCCAGTACTTC
CASNVDLAETQYF